This T cell receptor (beta chain) was captured in a study of vaccination effects on CD4 cells after COVID-19. Study-level points and caveats: Late in the post-vaccination period, infection-induced and vaccine-induced clones underwent marked clonal contraction.

Libraries were prepared by immunoSEQ multiplex PCR; TCRdb keeps only in-frame clonotypes and omits some of them. The sample consists of tens of thousands of clones, over 60% of them appearing once. This clone was counted only a few times. The antigen is not known. ViraFEST assay sequencing came after antigen-specific CD4+ T cells were expanded with viral peptide pools. The culture ran for roughly 10 days before CD4+ T cells were isolated. Vaccine administered to participants consisted of two doses of either BNT162b2 or mRNA-1273. Having tested negative for nucleocapsid antibodies, the vaccine recipients showed no prior SARS-CoV-2 infection. The researchers cultured fewer than 2.5 million PBMC per well with about 11 IU/ml IL-2 and about 10 ug/ml peptides. Days 3 and 7 were when half the medium was replaced with IL-2 medium. J lost 5 bases, V lost 0 bases, and 8 bases had no gene match. The CDR3 spans 16 residues. The germline V gene has CDR1 SGHRS and CDR2 YFSETQ.

The source material was CD4+ T cells from PBMCs cultured with HCoV-OC43 spike peptides, sampled after COVID-19 vaccination. This sample's subset: HCoV-OC43 spike overlapping peptide pool stimulation. This receptor was taken from a human donor who received a COVID-19 vaccine. The chain couples TRBV5-1 to TRBJ1-1; 9 bases fit TRBD1. CDR3 in DNA: TGCGCCAGCAGCTTGGATATTGTGGGACAGGGAACTGAAGCTTTCTTT. Translated, it gives CASSLDIVGQGTEAFF. Complete variable domain (other parts from reference TRBV5-1 and TRBJ1-1): KAGVTQTPRYLIKTRGQQVTLSCSPISGHRSVSWYQQTPGQGLQFLFEYFSETQRNKGNFPGRFSGRQFSNSRSEMNVSTLELGDSALYLCASSLDIVGQGTEAFFGQGTRLTVV.